The T cell receptor (beta chain) described here comes from a study of cytomegalovirus exposure and HLA in healthy donors. Concerning this clone itself: Its antigen is not identified.

The germline V gene encodes CDR1 SGDLS and CDR2 YYNGEE. The CDR3 has 16 amino acids. Trimming stripped 2 bases from V and 2 bases from J, with 15 bases between. With 60 Vbeta and 13 Jbeta primers, the PCR was carried out. Clones were sequenced by immunoSEQ multiplex PCR, and TCRdb holds only the in-frame ones, with some missing. The repertoire holds roughly 70,000 clones, with over 70% as singletons. Donors in the study were healthy people who gave bone marrow. Study-level results: Owing to their indistinguishability, certain V segments, notably TRBV6-2 and TRBV6-3, were excluded. Reported results showed that the classifier diagnosed cytomegalovirus status with high specificity and sensitivity. Beyond CMV serostatus, there was no information to go on about immune exposure.

The TCR originated in a human donor in good health. This chain links TRBV9 with TRBJ2-3, with TRBD2 as a possible D gene (6 bases). Specimen: PBMCs. CDR3 sequence reads: CASSVGTSPFTDTQYF. The CDR3 DNA reads as TGTGCCAGCAGCGTCGGGACTTCTCCCTTCACAGATACGCAGTATTTT.